This TCR beta chain was profiled in a study of regulatory T cells in long-lasting Graves disease. Through Arm-PCR of CDR3 regions and iRepertoire HTBI primers, TCR beta libraries were built. One entry per CDR3 protein, called by TCRdb with MiXCR from the multiplex PCR reads. The sample consists of around 400,000 distinct CDR3 sequences, 20% to 25% of them appearing once. Study-wide results and caveats: When disease was persistent, TRBV28, TRBJ1-2 and TRBJ2-5 were the favored segments. Lower TCR diversity was seen in persistent Graves' patients than in newly diagnosed ones.

There are a few counts of this clonotype. Its antigen is not known. Time point indicated: persistent/refractory GD, antithyroid drugs over 5 years with positive TRAb. TCR sequences were obtained from RNA taken from PBMCs. Each of the patients was recruited from an endocrinology department situated in Xi'an, China. CDR3 length: 16 amino acids. Germline V gene data show CDR1 as SGHKS and CDR2 as YYEKEE (reference sequence). V lost 5 bases to trimming and J lost 2 bases; unmatched junction nucleotides: 7. The sequence derives from a female donor with Graves disease. This sample comprised peripheral blood mononuclear cells (PBMCs), obtained when the disease was refractory, from a patient treated with antithyroid drugs. The chain is built from TRBV5-5 and TRBJ2-3; 11 bases are shared with TRBD2. The CDR3 sequence is CASRAGTSGFTDTQYF. The CDR3 region has the DNA TGTGCCAGCAGAGCGGGGACTAGCGGATTCACAGATACGCAGTATTTT.